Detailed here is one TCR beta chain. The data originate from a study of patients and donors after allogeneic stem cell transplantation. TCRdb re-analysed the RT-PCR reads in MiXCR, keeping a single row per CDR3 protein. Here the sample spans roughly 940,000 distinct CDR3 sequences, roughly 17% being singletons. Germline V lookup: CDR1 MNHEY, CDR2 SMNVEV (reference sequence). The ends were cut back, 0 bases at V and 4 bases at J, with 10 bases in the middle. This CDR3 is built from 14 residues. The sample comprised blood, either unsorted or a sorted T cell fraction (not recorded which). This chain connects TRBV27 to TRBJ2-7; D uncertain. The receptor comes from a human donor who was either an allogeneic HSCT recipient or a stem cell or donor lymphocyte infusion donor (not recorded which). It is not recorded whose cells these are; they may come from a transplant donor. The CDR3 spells CASSLSPRWYEQYF. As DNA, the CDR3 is TGTGCCAGCAGTTTATCCCCTAGATGGTACGAGCAGTACTTC.